A single sample is the source of the 25 T cell receptor beta chains below, sequenced in a study of T cell responses to AZD1222 COVID-19 vaccine. Sequencing was performed with immunoSEQ multiplex PCR; in TCRdb, only in-frame clones are kept and a portion is missing. The sample consists of 140,000 to 150,000 clones, roughly 91% of them appearing once. The specimen comprised peripheral blood, sampled on day 0 of AZD1222 vaccination. These receptors originate from an adult in good health.

This chain uses TRBV27 with TRBJ1-6, with 8 bases lining up with TRBD1. CDR3 length: 18 residues. From germline, CDR1 is MNHEY and CDR2 SMNVEV (reference sequence). After removal of 5 bases from V and 5 bases from J, the junction contained 14 bases not matched to a gene. The CDR3 loop reads CASSIYSRQGRDNSPLHF. CDR3 sequence (DNA): TGTGCCAGCAGTATATATTCACGACAGGGGAGAGATAATTCACCCCTCCACTTT.

This sequence joins TRBV10-3 and TRBJ2-2, with D uncertain. Germline V gene sequence: CDR1 ENHRY, CDR2 SYGVKD. This CDR3 is 16 amino acids long. Trimming removed 4 bases at V and 5 bases at J, with 17 bases between. The CDR3 DNA follows: TGTGCCATCAGTGGGACGACACAGAGAGGTACCGGGGAGCTGTTTTTT. This gives the protein CAISGTTQRGTGELFF.

The gene calls are TRBV4-1 and TRBJ1-6, with D unclear. The CDR3 sequence is 18 residues long. V lost 2 bases, J lost 2 bases, and 16 bases lay in between. Germline-derived CDR1 and CDR2 are MGHRA and YSYEKL. CDR3 sequence reads: CASSQFAPIRPYNSPLHF. The CDR3 DNA sequence: TGCGCCAGCAGCCAATTCGCGCCCATACGGCCCTATAATTCACCCCTCCACTTT.

This chain links TRBV4-1 with TRBJ2-3; D could derive from TRBD1 or TRBD2 (5 bases each). V was shortened by 3 bases and J by 2 bases, with 18 bases between the two germline ends. The CDR3 is 17 amino acids. Germline loops: CDR1 MGHRA, CDR2 YSYEKL. DNA of the CDR3: TGCGCCAGCAGCCAGGAAACCACCGGGACCTACACAGATACGCAGTATTTT. As protein: CASSQETTGTYTDTQYF.

The chain uses TRBV12-3 or TRBV12-4 and TRBJ2-7; D is possibly TRBD1 (5 bases). The CDR3 has 12 amino acids. The V end lost 4 bases, the J end lost 4 bases, and 8 bases lay between the germline ends. CDR3: CASSWGRYEQYF. The CDR3 DNA sequence: TGTGCCAGCAGTTGGGGCCGGTACGAGCAGTACTTC.

The chain combines TRBV5-4 with TRBJ1-5, with D perhaps TRBD1 (5 bases). The ends were cut back, 3 bases at V and 11 bases at J, with 15 bases in the middle. Germline V gene sequence: CDR1 SGHNT, CDR2 YYREEE (reference sequence). CDR3 size: 13 residues. Here the CDR3 reads CASSSQGIETQHF. The CDR3 DNA sequence: TGTGCCAGCAGCTCCCAGGGAATCGAGACCCAGCATTTT.

The gene calls are TRBV7-6 and TRBJ2-2; D might be TRBD1 or TRBD2, each matching 5 bases. Per germline, CDR1 SGHVS and CDR2 FNYEAQ. The CDR3 is 12 residues long. Trimming shortened V by 7 bases and J by 6 bases, and 9 bases separated the two germline ends. CDR3 bases: TGTGCCAGCACCCAGGGAGCCGGGGAGCTGTTTTTT. Translation: CASTQGAGELFF.

The chain has TRBV28 and TRBJ1-1, with 10 bases that match TRBD1. This CDR3 region has 14 residues. The germline V gene encodes CDR1 MDHEN and CDR2 SYDVKM. V shed 4 bases, J shed 7 bases, and the junction held 6 bases outside the gene matches. The CDR3, as DNA: TGTGCCAGCAGTTCCCCGGGACAGGGGATTGAAGCTTTCTTT. Protein: CASSSPGQGIEAFF.

This chain connects TRBV10-3 to TRBJ2-2, with 9 positions matching TRBD2. CDR1 is ENHRY and CDR2 is SYGVKD in the germline V gene. Losses at the gene ends were 10 bases for V and 1 base for J; bases not matched to a gene: 13. This CDR3 has 17 residues. CDR3 region: CATLRVAGAMNTGELFF. CDR3 DNA: TGTGCCACCCTACGGGTAGCGGGGGCCATGAACACCGGGGAGCTGTTTTTT.

This chain connects TRBV6-4 to TRBJ2-3; 9 bases map to TRBD2. V was clipped by 3 bases and J by 1 base; unmatched bases: 8. Germline V gene sequence: CDR1 MRHNA, CDR2 SNTAGT. The CDR3 runs to 17 residues. Here the CDR3 DNA reads TGTGCCAGCAGTGAGGAGCGGGGGGCCGGGGGCACAGATACGCAGTATTTT. It specifies CASSEERGAGGTDTQYF.

The chain carries TRBV5-8 and TRBJ1-1; tentative D call: TRBD1 (5 bases). CDR1 is SGHTS, CDR2 YDEGEE, per germline. Trimming took 6 bases from V and 3 from J, leaving 15 bases between them. This CDR3 region has 14 residues. The CDR3 here is CASTLGAPHTEAFF. CDR3 DNA sequence: TGTGCCAGCACCTTAGGGGCCCCGCACACTGAAGCTTTCTTT.

This clone is a singleton in its sample. Other DNA sequences from this sample encode an identical CDR3 as well. J is TRBJ1-5 and V is TRBV6-2 or TRBV6-3; D remains unclear. The CDR3 runs 13 residues. V lost 0 bases, J lost 5 bases, and 5 bases lay in between. CDR1 and CDR2 from the germline V gene are MNHEY and SVGEGT. CDR3 in amino acids: CASSYSADQPQHF. CDR3 coding DNA: TGTGCCAGCAGTTACTCTGCGGATCAGCCCCAGCATTTT.

This clone was recorded only once. The chain employs TRBV7-9 and TRBJ1-1; D may be TRBD1 (5 bases). This CDR3 has 17 residues. Germline CDR1 SEHNR, CDR2 FQNEAQ (reference sequence). The germline V and J ends were trimmed by 3 bases and 5 bases, with 22 bases remaining between them. CDR3 in DNA: TGTGCCAGCAGCTTTCATACTCGGGGCAGGGATTTTACTGAAGCTTTCTTT. It encodes CASSFHTRGRDFTEAFF.

This clone was seen only once. The CDR3 region is CAWARLGAGVTSYGYTF. In nucleotides, the CDR3 is TGTGCCTGGGCCCGGCTCGGGGCAGGGGTAACCTCCTATGGCTACACCTTC. This sequence joins TRBV30 and TRBJ1-2; D may be TRBD1 (6 bases). This CDR3 spans 17 amino acids. The V end lost 5 bases, the J end lost 4 bases, and 26 bases lay between the germline ends. Germline V gene data show CDR1 as GTSNPN and CDR2 as SVGIG (reference sequence).

The chain combines TRBV18 with TRBJ1-5; perhaps TRBD1 as D (5 bases). The germline CDR1 and CDR2 sequences are KGHSH and LQKENI. The CDR3 has 14 amino acids. Between the trimmed V and J ends, which lost 2 bases and 6 bases, there was a span of 11 bases. CDR3 DNA: TGTGCCAGCTCACCATCAGGGTGGGGTCAGCCCCAGCATTTT. Residues: CASSPSGWGQPQHF.

The J gene is TRBJ1-3, the V gene TRBV10-2; possibly TRBD1 for D (6 bases). The germline CDR1 and CDR2 sequences are WSHSY and SAAADI. The CDR3 has 15 residues. Trimming shortened V by 4 bases and J by 2 bases, and 12 bases separated the two germline ends. CDR3 region: CASSVGRTAGNTIYF. The CDR3 region has the DNA TGCGCCAGCAGTGTAGGCCGGACAGCTGGAAACACCATATATTTT.

The V and J genes are TRBV2 and TRBJ1-2, with no clear D. The germline gives CDR1 SNHLY, CDR2 FYNNEI. This CDR3 is 12 amino acids long. Trimming removed 6 bases at V and 8 bases at J, with 13 bases between. The CDR3 reads CASSEFSRGYTF. CDR3 DNA: TGTGCCAGCAGCGAGTTCTCGCGGGGCTACACCTTC. The full variable domain, its missing parts supplied by reference TRBV2 and TRBJ1-2, is EPEVTQTPSHQVTQMGQEVILRCVPISNHLYFYWYRQILGQKVEFLVSFYNNEISEKSEIFDDQFSVERPDGSNFTLKIRSTKLEDSAMYFCASSEFSRGYTFGSGTRLTVV.

DNA for the CDR3: TGCAGCGTTGAAGTAGCGTGGGGGACAGGGAAAGCTTTCGGTGAGCAGTACTTC. Its translation: CSVEVAWGTGKAFGEQYF. The V and J genes are TRBV29-1 and TRBJ2-7; TRBD1 aligns across 9 bases. The CDR3 is made up of 18 amino acids. After removal of 1 base from V and 7 bases from J, the junction contained 20 bases not matched to a gene. Germline V gives CDR1 SQVTM, CDR2 ANQGSEA.

The gene calls are TRBV9 and TRBJ2-5, with a tentative D call TRBD1 (6 bases). The CDR3 totals 15 residues. Trimming took off 0 bases at V and 5 bases at J, with 14 bases between the two ends. Germline V gene sequence: CDR1 SGDLS, CDR2 YYNGEE. The CDR3 region is CASSVDTGRYETQYF. The CDR3 bases are TGTGCCAGCAGCGTAGACACAGGGCGGTATGAGACCCAGTACTTC.

The chain joins TRBV5-4 to TRBJ2-7; the D is unclear. This CDR3 has 12 residues. Germline CDR1 is SGHNT and CDR2 is YYREEE (reference sequence). With 4 bases removed from V and 2 bases from J, the gap between germline ends came to 7 bases. The CDR3 is CASSADAYEQYF. CDR3 sequence (DNA): TGTGCCAGCAGCGCGGACGCCTACGAGCAGTACTTC.

V is TRBV21-1 and J is TRBJ2-5; TRBD1 reflects the table's D call only, with no check against the DNA. TRBV21-1 is an annotated pseudogene. The CDR3 spans 16 residues. CDR3 in DNA: TGTGCCAGCAGCAACGGGGGCAGGGGGGCGGAAGAGACCCAGTACTTC. Translated, it gives CASSNGGRGAEETQYF.

This chain uses TRBV29-1 with TRBJ1-2; 8 bases fit TRBD1. This CDR3 region has 14 residues. The germline V gene has CDR1 SQVTM and CDR2 ANQGSEA. V lost 3 bases and J lost 4; bases outside the gene matches: 7. Here the CDR3 DNA reads TGCAGCGTTGATGAAGTCGGACAGGGCTATGGCTACACCTTC. Protein product: CSVDEVGQGYGYTF. The variable domain in full, with the rest retrieved from reference TRBV29-1 and TRBJ1-2, is SAVISQKPSRDICQRGTSLTIQCQVDSQVTMMFWYRQQPGQSLTLIATANQGSEATYESGFVIDKFPISRPNLTFSTLTVSNMSPEDSSIYLCSVDEVGQGYGYTFGSGTRLTVV.

The rearrangement joins TRBV7-9 to TRBJ1-4; 10 nucleotides align to TRBD1. Trimming cost V 3 bases and J 7 bases; bases outside gene matches: 5. The germline CDR1 and CDR2 sequences are SEHNR and FQNEAQ (reference sequence). The CDR3 runs 15 residues. The CDR3 sequence is CASSFPGQGIEKLFF. DNA for the CDR3: TGTGCCAGCAGCTTCCCGGGACAGGGGATTGAAAAACTGTTTTTT. The full variable domain, rest sourced from reference TRBV7-9 and TRBJ1-4, is DTGVSQNPRHKITKRGQNVTFRCDPISEHNRLYWYRQTLGQGPEFLTYFQNEAQLEKSRLLSDRFSAERPKGSFSTLEIQRTEQGDSAMYLCASSFPGQGIEKLFFGSGTQLSVL.

J is TRBJ2-3 and V is TRBV9; no clear D gene. V shed 1 base and J shed 2 bases, with 14 bases lying between them. This CDR3 comprises 16 residues. The V gene's germline CDR1 is SGDLS and CDR2 YYNGEE. This CDR3 reads CASSVNRQAPTDTQYF. In DNA form, the CDR3 reads TGTGCCAGCAGCGTAAATCGCCAAGCACCCACAGATACGCAGTATTTT. Together with reference TRBV9 and TRBJ2-3, the CDR3 gives the full variable domain: DSGVTQTPKHLITATGQRVTLRCSPRSGDLSVYWYQQSLDQGLQFLIQYYNGEERAKGNILERFSAQQFPDLHSELNLSSLELGDSALYFCASSVNRQAPTDTQYFGPGTRLTVL.

CDR3 nucleotides: TGCGCCAGCAGCCCGATTGGCAGGAGTAATCACGAGCAGTACTTC. Translation: CASSPIGRSNHEQYF. The chain employs TRBV4-1 and TRBJ2-7, with D uncertain. The CDR3 spans 15 residues. The V gene's germline CDR1 is MGHRA and CDR2 YSYEKL. V was shortened by 4 bases and J by 5 bases, with 18 bases between the two germline ends.